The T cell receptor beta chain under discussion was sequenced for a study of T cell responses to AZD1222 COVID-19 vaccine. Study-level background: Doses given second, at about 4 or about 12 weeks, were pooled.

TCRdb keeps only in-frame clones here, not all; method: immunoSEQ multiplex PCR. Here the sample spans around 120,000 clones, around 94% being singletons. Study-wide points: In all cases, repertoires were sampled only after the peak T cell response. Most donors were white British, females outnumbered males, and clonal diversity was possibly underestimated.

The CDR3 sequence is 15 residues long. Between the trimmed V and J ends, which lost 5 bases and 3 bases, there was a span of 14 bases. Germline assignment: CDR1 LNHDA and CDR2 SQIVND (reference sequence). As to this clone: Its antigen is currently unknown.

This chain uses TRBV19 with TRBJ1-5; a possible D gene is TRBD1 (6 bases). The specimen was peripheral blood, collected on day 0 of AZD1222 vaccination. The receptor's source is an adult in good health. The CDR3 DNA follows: TGTGCCAGTAGTCGGCTCGGACAGCCCAATCAGCCCCAGCATTTT. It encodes CASSRLGQPNQPQHF.